The 12 T cell receptor beta chains given below trace back to one sample, sequenced in a study of T cells after yellow fever vaccination (dated by TCRdb to the late 2010s). According to the study, the label for this sample's treatment or condition signals: live attenuated yellow fever vaccine strain. Library preparation employed 5' RACE. This sample was sequenced with an Illumina HiSeq 2500. TCRdb passed the public sequencing reads through fastp at Q25 and MiXCR, retaining productive beta sequences. A single entry per CDR3 protein holds the most common genes and DNA from its merged rows. The sample contains fewer than 450,000 distinct CDR3 sequences, roughly 10% of them found a single time. Of the sample, less than 20% is held by the ten largest clones. The sample here was PBMCs, taken on the day of the first yellow fever vaccination. Receptor source: a man younger than 35 who received the YFV17D yellow fever vaccine.

The sample holds a few counts of this clonotype. The chain recombines TRBV4-2 with TRBJ2-7; 14 nucleotides match TRBD2. V gave up 4 bases and J gave up 5 bases; unmatched junction bases: 4. Looked up from germline, CDR1 is LGHNA and CDR2 is YNFKEQ. The CDR3 is made up of 15 amino acids. In nucleotides, the CDR3 is TGTGCCAGCAGCCCGGGACTAGCGGGGGTAGACGAGCAGTACTTC. Translating it yields CASSPGLAGVDEQYF.

V gene TRBV20-1 combines with J gene TRBJ2-7; D not resolved. Trimming left V 5 bases short and J 4 bases short, with 15 bases between. The germline CDR1 and CDR2 sequences are DFQATT and SNEGSKA (reference sequence). The CDR3 runs 13 residues. The CDR3 DNA reads TGCAGTGCTGGTCCGGGTCCAACGTACGAGCAGTACTTC. Its translation: CSAGPGPTYEQYF.

This clonotype came up a few times. V is TRBV4-3 and J is TRBJ2-3; D remains unclear. CDR1 is LGHNA and CDR2 is YSLEER in the germline V gene. V shed 0 bases and J shed 4 bases, with 8 bases lying between them. The CDR3 contains 14 residues. The CDR3 loop is CASSQDHGPDTQYF. The DNA of the CDR3 is TGCGCCAGCAGCCAAGATCATGGGCCAGATACGCAGTATTTT.

In this sample, this clonotype turned up many times. The V and J genes are TRBV4-3 and TRBJ2-7; 9 bases map to TRBD1. Germline V gives CDR1 LGHNA, CDR2 YSLEER. This CDR3 has 15 residues. The V segment lost 1 base and the J segment 2 bases; nucleotides outside the gene matches: 3. CDR3 coding DNA: TGCGCCAGCAGCCAAGGGGGACAGGGTACCTACGAGCAGTACTTC. The encoded protein is CASSQGGQGTYEQYF.

V is TRBV12-3 or TRBV12-4 and J is TRBJ1-1; 8 bases fit TRBD1. V lost 8 bases to trimming and J lost 1 base; unmatched junction nucleotides: 6. The CDR3 is 14 residues long. The chain's CDR3 is CASGYRGRNTEAFF. The CDR3 region has the DNA TGTGCCAGCGGCTACAGGGGGAGGAACACTGAAGCTTTCTTT.

V gene TRBV5-1 combines with J gene TRBJ2-5; D uncertain. Germline values: CDR1 SGHRS, CDR2 YFSETQ. There are 14 residues in the CDR3. The germline V and J ends were trimmed by 5 bases and 1 base, with 12 bases remaining between them. In DNA, the CDR3 is TGCGCCAGCAGATCCGCGACGGTCCAAGAGACCCAGTACTTC. It yields the protein CASRSATVQETQYF.

To note about this clonotype: The junction shows a germline mismatch at one end, possibly a read error. V usage is TRBV4-1 and J usage is TRBJ2-2; tentatively, D is TRBD2 (5 bases). CDR1 and CDR2 (germline): MGHRA, YSYEKL. This CDR3 is 15 amino acids long. CDR3 DNA sequence: TGCGCCAGCTGCCAAGTTGATCTCGGGGCCGGGGAGCTGTTTTTT. Translating it yields CASCQVDLGAGELFF.

This clonotype was counted between two and nine times. The V gene is TRBV4-2, the J gene TRBJ1-1, with D hard to call. V was trimmed by 1 base and J by 3 bases, leaving 12 bases between them. This CDR3 has 15 residues. Germline lookup yields CDR1 LGHNA and CDR2 YNFKEQ. The CDR3 reads CASSQGGAAHTEAFF. The CDR3 DNA reads as TGTGCCAGCAGCCAAGGAGGAGCCGCTCACACTGAAGCTTTCTTT.

The chain employs TRBV7-2 and TRBJ2-1; 10 nucleotides agree with TRBD2. The germline gives CDR1 SGHTA, CDR2 FQGNSA. Trimming cost V 4 bases and J 9 bases; bases outside gene matches: 6. The CDR3 contains 14 residues. The CDR3 coding sequence is TGTGCCAGCAGCTCAAGCGGGGGGGTGGGTGAGCAGTTCTTC. Translation: CASSSSGGVGEQFF.

This rearrangement joins TRBV4-2 to TRBJ1-4; D perhaps matches TRBD1 (5 bases). This CDR3 is built from 15 residues. Germline V gene lookup returns CDR1 LGHNA and CDR2 YNFKEQ. The germline V and J ends were trimmed by 4 bases and 5 bases, with 14 bases remaining between them. CDR3: CASSPRDGANEKLFF. CDR3 nucleotide sequence: TGTGCCAGCAGCCCGAGGGACGGCGCCAATGAAAAACTGTTTTTT.

This clonotype was detected a few times. This chain connects TRBV5-6 to TRBJ2-6, with D unresolved. Trimming shortened V by 1 base and J by 3 bases, and 8 bases separated the two germline ends. Germline loops: CDR1 SGHDT, CDR2 YYEEEE. This CDR3 has 15 amino acids. This CDR3 reads CASSLRLRGANVLTF. The CDR3 DNA reads TGTGCCAGCAGCTTGAGGTTGCGTGGGGCCAACGTCCTGACTTTC.

V is TRBV25-1 and J is TRBJ1-4; D uncertain. The germline CDR1 and CDR2 sequences are MGHDK and SYGVNS. Trimming left V 4 bases short and J 3 bases short, with 12 bases between. The CDR3 is made up of 15 amino acids. The CDR3 region has the DNA TGTGCCAGCAGTGTCCTCGGAGCGGCTAATGAAAAACTGTTTTTT. Residues: CASSVLGAANEKLFF.